These 10 T cell receptor beta chains originate from one sample sequenced in a study of vaccination effects on CD4 cells after COVID-19. Antigen specificity for these receptors is unknown. ViraFEST expansion of antigen-specific CD4+ T cells with viral peptide pools preceded sequencing. Cultured cells yielded isolated CD4+ T cells after more than nine days. Vaccine recipients had no previous SARS-CoV-2 infection; their nucleocapsid antibodies were negative. Sequenced by immunoSEQ multiplex PCR; TCRdb stores in-frame clones only, minus some. Of 40,000 to 45,000 clones in the sample, approximately 70% were seen once. The sample here was CD4+ T cells from PBMCs cultured with HCoV-OC43 spike peptides, taken before COVID-19 vaccination. Specified subset: HCoV-OC43 spike overlapping peptide pool stimulation. The origin of the receptors is a human donor who received a COVID-19 vaccine.

The chain carries TRBV5-4 and TRBJ2-5, with a weak D call TRBD2 (6 bases). Germline assignment: CDR1 SGHNT and CDR2 YYREEE (reference sequence). V was clipped by 2 bases and J by 1 base, with 6 bases between them. CDR3 length: 13 amino acids. CDR3 DNA sequence: TGTGCCAGCAGCTTCGGGGGCCAAGAGACCCAGTACTTC. This codes for CASSFGGQETQYF. The full variable domain, rest sourced from reference TRBV5-4 and TRBJ2-5, is ETGVTQSPTHLIKTRGQQVTLRCSSQSGHNTVSWYQQALGQGPQFIFQYYREEENGRGNFPPRFSGLQFPNYSSELNVNALELDDSALYLCASSFGGQETQYFGPGTRLLVL.

The V call is TRBV5-1, the J call TRBJ2-3; the D gene is possibly TRBD1 (6 bases). CDR1 is SGHRS and CDR2 is YFSETQ in the germline V gene. The germline V and J ends were trimmed by 4 bases and 4 bases, with 16 bases remaining between them. This CDR3 comprises 15 residues. The CDR3 sequence is CASSLTQGTADTQYF. The CDR3 DNA reads TGCGCCAGCAGCCTTACACAGGGAACTGCAGATACGCAGTATTTT.

The gene calls are TRBV27 and TRBJ1-6; no firm D call. Trimming removed 4 bases from V and 0 bases from J, with 7 bases in between. This CDR3 is 15 amino acids long. The germline CDR1 and CDR2 sequences are MNHEY and SMNVEV (reference sequence). The CDR3 sequence: CASSSISSYNSPLHF. The CDR3 DNA follows: TGTGCCAGCAGTTCTATTAGCTCCTATAATTCACCCCTCCACTTT.

This clone was counted a few times. The chain is built from TRBV7-9 and TRBJ1-2; D not certain. Trimming removed 2 bases at V and 4 bases at J, with 8 bases between. Looked up from germline, CDR1 is SEHNR and CDR2 is FQNEAQ (reference sequence). This CDR3 has 13 residues. CDR3 nucleotide sequence: TGTGCCAGCAGCTTATACAGCCGCTATGGCTACACCTTC. It codes for CASSLYSRYGYTF.

This chain links TRBV5-1 with TRBJ2-2; D not certain. The CDR3 has 14 residues. The germline V gene encodes CDR1 SGHRS and CDR2 YFSETQ. The ends were cut back, 0 bases at V and 2 bases at J, with 5 bases in the middle. Here the CDR3 DNA reads TGCGCCAGCAGCTTGGACACAAACACCGGGGAGCTGTTTTTT. Translating gives CASSLDTNTGELFF.

The genes are TRBV2 and TRBJ2-2; possible D gene TRBD2, 6 bases. The CDR3 is 15 amino acids. CDR1 is SNHLY, CDR2 FYNNEI, per germline. Trimming shortened V by 6 bases and J by 5 bases, and 16 bases separated the two germline ends. CDR3 sequence (DNA): TGTGCCAGCAGGGGCGGGGAGACGCTGACCGGGGAGCTGTTTTTT. As protein: CASRGGETLTGELFF.

The chain carries TRBV4-1 and TRBJ1-1; D is undetermined. The germline V and J ends were trimmed by 8 bases and 0 bases, with 10 bases remaining between them. Per germline, CDR1 MGHRA and CDR2 YSYEKL. CDR3 length equals 13 residues. The CDR3 loop is CASRESVNTEAFF. The CDR3 DNA reads as TGCGCCAGCCGGGAGTCTGTGAACACTGAAGCTTTCTTT.

The rearrangement joins TRBV4-1 to TRBJ1-4, with TRBD1 identical over 7 bases. From germline, CDR1 is MGHRA and CDR2 YSYEKL. J was trimmed by 7 bases and V by 2 bases; bases with no gene match: 4. This CDR3 has 14 residues. Written as DNA, the CDR3 is TGCGCCAGCAGCCAAAGGGGGCCGGGTGAAAAACTGTTTTTT. This gives the protein CASSQRGPGEKLFF.

As concerns this clone: The junction does not match germline at one end; this may be a read error. V and J are TRBV20-1 and TRBJ1-2, with D unresolved. Germline assignment: CDR1 DFQATT and CDR2 SNEGSKA (reference sequence). The CDR3 contains 8 residues. The CDR3 sequence is CSATTSHF. The DNA of the CDR3 is TGCAGTGCTACTACGAGCCATTTC.

The V and J genes are TRBV6-2 or TRBV6-3 and TRBJ2-1; D uncertain. Germline values: CDR1 MNHEY, CDR2 SVGEGT. The CDR3 is 15 residues long. Trimming left V 2 bases short and J 4 bases short, with 12 bases between. The CDR3 loop reads CASSYQDGRYNEQFF. CDR3 in DNA: TGTGCCAGCAGTTACCAAGACGGACGGTACAATGAGCAGTTCTTC.